These 15 T cell receptor beta chains originate from one sample sequenced in a study of blood T cell repertoires in COVID-19. TCRdb's copy holds only in-frame clones and misses some; the assay was immunoSEQ multiplex PCR. Of about 380,000 clones detected, approximately 88% appear once; the ten largest clones hold 0.95% to 1.5%. Sequencing used peripheral blood. Receptors were obtained from a middle-aged man with acute or convalescent COVID-19.

This chain joins TRBV5-1 and TRBJ2-7, with a tentative D call TRBD1 (6 bases). V shed 0 bases and J shed 6 bases, with 16 bases lying between them. Germline V lookup: CDR1 SGHRS, CDR2 YFSETQ. This CDR3 region has 15 residues. This CDR3 reads CASSLDGTPSVEQYF. CDR3 coding DNA: TGCGCCAGCAGCTTGGACGGGACACCATCTGTCGAGCAGTACTTC.

The rearrangement joins TRBV2 to TRBJ2-1, with D unresolved. This CDR3 is 16 amino acids long. Looked up from germline, CDR1 is SNHLY and CDR2 is FYNNEI. Trimming left V 6 bases short and J 7 bases short, with 22 bases between. In DNA, the CDR3 is TGTGCCAGCAGCCGACCGCCGGTAGCTAAGGAAAATGAGCAGTTCTTC. Amino acid sequence: CASSRPPVAKENEQFF.

This chain links TRBV19 with TRBJ1-5; 12 positions agree with TRBD1. With 5 bases clipped from V and 5 bases from J, the junction kept 10 bases outside the gene matches. The CDR3 contains 17 residues. The germline CDR1 and CDR2 sequences are LNHDA and SQIVND (reference sequence). The DNA for the CDR3 is TGTGCCAGTAGTCCATGGGCGGGACAGGGGGCTGATCAGCCCCAGCATTTT. Amino acid sequence: CASSPWAGQGADQPQHF.

DNA for the CDR3: TGTGCCAGCAGTTTACCCTCCGGGACAGGGGATGCTTATGAGCAGTTCTTC. This encodes CASSLPSGTGDAYEQFF. The chain couples TRBV28 to TRBJ2-1; 10 bases are a match to TRBD1. Losses at the gene ends were 2 bases for V and 8 bases for J; bases not matched to a gene: 12. Germline CDR1 MDHEN, CDR2 SYDVKM. The CDR3 sequence is 17 residues long.

This sequence joins TRBV27 and TRBJ2-3; 9 nucleotides agree with TRBD2. J lost 2 bases, V lost 3 bases, and 9 bases had no gene match. The CDR3 consists of 17 residues. Germline loops: CDR1 MNHEY, CDR2 SMNVEV (reference sequence). CDR3 in DNA: TGTGCCAGCAGTTTTCTTCCTAGCGGGACCGACACAGATACGCAGTATTTT. Translated: CASSFLPSGTDTDTQYF.

The rearrangement links TRBV9 to TRBJ1-2, with 9 positions matching TRBD1. The CDR3 runs to 14 residues. V was clipped by 4 bases and J by 3 bases; unmatched bases: 4. Germline CDR1 reads SGDLS; CDR2 reads YYNGEE. The CDR3 nucleotides are TGTGCCAGCAGCATCGGGACAGGGCACTATGGCTACACCTTC. This sequence encodes CASSIGTGHYGYTF.

This chain uses TRBV28 with TRBJ2-7; 10 positions match TRBD2. The V gene's germline CDR1 is MDHEN and CDR2 SYDVKM. V trimming: 2 bases; J trimming: 2 bases; junction bases outside the gene matches: 6. This CDR3 is 16 amino acids long. CDR3 amino acids: CASSLRSSGGAYEQYF. For the CDR3, the DNA is TGTGCCAGCAGTTTAAGGAGCAGCGGGGGGGCCTACGAGCAGTACTTC.

The V and J genes are TRBV5-1 and TRBJ1-5, with D hard to call. This CDR3 spans 14 amino acids. Trimming shortened V by 4 bases and J by 5 bases, and 13 bases separated the two germline ends. Germline V gene lookup returns CDR1 SGHRS and CDR2 YFSETQ. The chain's CDR3 is CASSPGQAHQPQHF. The CDR3 DNA reads TGCGCCAGCAGCCCCGGTCAGGCACATCAGCCCCAGCATTTT.

The chain recombines TRBV4-2 with TRBJ1-2; 10 bases match TRBD1. Germline V CDR1 and CDR2: LGHNA, YNFKEQ. The ends lost 4 bases at V and 2 bases at J; junction bases unmatched: 7. This CDR3 is 16 amino acids long. The CDR3 sequence is CASSLSRTGGNYGYTF. Written as DNA, the CDR3 is TGTGCCAGCAGCCTCTCAAGGACAGGGGGAAACTATGGCTACACCTTC.

This rearrangement joins TRBV6-5 to TRBJ2-3, with a possible D match to TRBD2 (6 bases). The CDR3 is 14 amino acids. Between the trimmed V and J ends, which lost 0 bases and 4 bases, there was a span of 8 bases. Germline CDR1 is MNHEY and CDR2 is SVGAGI. The CDR3 DNA is TGTGCCAGCAGTTACTCGGGAGGAGCAGATACGCAGTATTTT. This codes for CASSYSGGADTQYF.

The V call is TRBV12-3 or TRBV12-4, the J call TRBJ2-3, with D possibly matching TRBD1 (5 bases). This CDR3 has 13 amino acids. V dropped 5 bases and J dropped 9 bases, with 15 bases sitting between them. The CDR3 protein is CASSNPGFWTQYF. The CDR3 DNA sequence: TGTGCCAGCAGTAACCCAGGGTTCTGGACGCAGTATTTT.

The chain links TRBV15 to TRBJ1-5, with D hard to call. Trimming removed 8 bases from V and 4 bases from J, with 12 bases in between. The CDR3 runs to 13 residues. Germline-derived CDR1 and CDR2 are LNHNV and YYDKDF (reference sequence). CDR3 nucleotide sequence: TGTGCCACCTCTAACGCACGAAATCAGCCCCAGCATTTT. This gives the protein CATSNARNQPQHF.

The chain joins TRBV14 to TRBJ1-1; the match to TRBD1 covers 8 bases. J was trimmed by 8 bases and V by 9 bases; bases with no gene match: 8. Germline V gene lookup returns CDR1 SGHDN and CDR2 FVKESK. The CDR3 consists of 12 residues. This CDR3 is CASKGQGLEAFF. CDR3 in DNA: TGTGCCAGTAAAGGACAGGGATTAGAAGCTTTCTTT.

The rearrangement joins TRBV5-1 to TRBJ2-3, with D possibly TRBD1 on 5 matching bases. From germline, CDR1 is SGHRS and CDR2 YFSETQ. The V and J ends lost 2 bases and 5 bases respectively, with 6 bases between them. This CDR3 has 12 residues. The CDR3 here is CASSFQGDTQYF. Here the CDR3 DNA reads TGCGCCAGCAGCTTTCAGGGAGATACGCAGTATTTT.

This sequence joins TRBV6-5 and TRBJ1-5, with 7 bases identical to TRBD1. The V and J ends lost 9 bases and 2 bases, in that order; junction bases with no gene match: 7. Germline lookup yields CDR1 MNHEY and CDR2 SVGAGI. The CDR3 contains 14 residues. The DNA for the CDR3 is TGTGCCAGTGTAGGGGGCTATGGCAATCAGCCCCAGCATTTT. It translates to CASVGGYGNQPQHF.